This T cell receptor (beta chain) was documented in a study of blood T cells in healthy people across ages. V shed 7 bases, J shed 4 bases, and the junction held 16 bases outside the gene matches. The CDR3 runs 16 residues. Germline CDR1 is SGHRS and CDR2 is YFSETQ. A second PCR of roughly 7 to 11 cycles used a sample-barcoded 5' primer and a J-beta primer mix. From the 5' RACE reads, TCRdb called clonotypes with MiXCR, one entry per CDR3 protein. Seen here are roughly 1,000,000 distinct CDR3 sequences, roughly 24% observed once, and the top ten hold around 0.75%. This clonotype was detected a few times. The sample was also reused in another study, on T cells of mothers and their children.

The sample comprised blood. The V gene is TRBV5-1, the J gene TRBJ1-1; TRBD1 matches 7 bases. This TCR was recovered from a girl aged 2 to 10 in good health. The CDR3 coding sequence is TGCGCCAGCGCTGAGTTCCTCGGACAGGTGAGCACTGAAGCTTTCTTT. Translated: CASAEFLGQVSTEAFF.